The source of this TCR beta chain is a study of blood T cell repertoires in COVID-19. On the study more broadly: Sites in the United States, Italy and Spain provided acute and convalescent COVID-19 samples.

With 4 bases clipped from V and 6 bases from J, the junction kept 6 bases outside the gene matches. This CDR3 contains 14 residues. Looked up from germline, CDR1 is LGHDT and CDR2 is YNNKEL (reference sequence). Enrollees, roughly 18 to 89 years old, lived in approximately 24 US areas. Self-reported history from a screening survey and questionnaire set each donor's cohort. How the authors handled the data: By means of reference gene primer amplification, nucleated cell counts were estimated. The method was immunoSEQ multiplex PCR; TCRdb's version includes in-frame clones alone and lacks a portion of them. Clone size and V and J calls were adopted from that table, with D and trimming inferred from the DNA. The sample lists roughly 300,000 clones, roughly 87% seen once, with about 0.93% in the top ten.

The TCR comes from a woman under 40 who had recovered from COVID-19. Sequencing was carried out using PBMCs or T cells enriched from blood (not recorded which). V is TRBV3-1 (or the pseudogene TRBV3-2) and J is TRBJ1-5; TRBD1 agrees at 7 bases. The DNA of the CDR3 is TGTGCCAGCAGCCTGACAGGGATTGGTCAGCCCCAGCATTTT. Protein product: CASSLTGIGQPQHF.